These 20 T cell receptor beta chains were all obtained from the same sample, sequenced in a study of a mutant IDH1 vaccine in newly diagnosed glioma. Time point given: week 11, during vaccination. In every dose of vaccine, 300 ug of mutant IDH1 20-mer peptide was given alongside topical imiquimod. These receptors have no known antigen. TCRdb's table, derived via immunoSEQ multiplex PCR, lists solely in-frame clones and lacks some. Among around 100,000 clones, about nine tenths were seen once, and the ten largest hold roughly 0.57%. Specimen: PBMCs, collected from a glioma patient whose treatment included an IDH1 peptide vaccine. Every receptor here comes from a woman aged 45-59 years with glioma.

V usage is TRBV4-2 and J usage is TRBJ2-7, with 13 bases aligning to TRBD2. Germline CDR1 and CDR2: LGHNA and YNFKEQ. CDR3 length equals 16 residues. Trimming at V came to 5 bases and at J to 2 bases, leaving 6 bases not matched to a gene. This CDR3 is CASSAGTSGITYEQYF. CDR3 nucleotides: TGTGCCAGCAGCGCCGGGACTAGCGGGATAACCTACGAGCAGTACTTC.

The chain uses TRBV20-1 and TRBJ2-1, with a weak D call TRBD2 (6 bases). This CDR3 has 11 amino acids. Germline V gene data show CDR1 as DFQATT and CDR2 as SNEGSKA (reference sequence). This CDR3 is CSVGGYNEQFF. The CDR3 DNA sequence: TGCTCTGTGGGGGGCTACAATGAGCAGTTCTTC.

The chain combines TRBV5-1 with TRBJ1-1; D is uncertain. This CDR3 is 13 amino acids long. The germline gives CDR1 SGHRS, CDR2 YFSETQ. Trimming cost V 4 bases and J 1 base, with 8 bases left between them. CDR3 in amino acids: CASSKKANTEAFF. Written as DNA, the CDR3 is TGCGCCAGCAGCAAGAAAGCGAACACTGAAGCTTTCTTT. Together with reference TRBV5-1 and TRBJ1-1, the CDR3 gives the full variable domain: KAGVTQTPRYLIKTRGQQVTLSCSPISGHRSVSWYQQTPGQGLQFLFEYFSETQRNKGNFPGRFSGRQFSNSRSEMNVSTLELGDSALYLCASSKKANTEAFFGQGTRLTVV.

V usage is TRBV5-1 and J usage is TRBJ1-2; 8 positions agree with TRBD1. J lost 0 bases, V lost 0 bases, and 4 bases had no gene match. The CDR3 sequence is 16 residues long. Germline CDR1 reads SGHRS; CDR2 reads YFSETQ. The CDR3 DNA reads TGCGCCAGCAGCTTGGATCCAGGGGGCGCTAACTATGGCTACACCTTC. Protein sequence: CASSLDPGGANYGYTF.

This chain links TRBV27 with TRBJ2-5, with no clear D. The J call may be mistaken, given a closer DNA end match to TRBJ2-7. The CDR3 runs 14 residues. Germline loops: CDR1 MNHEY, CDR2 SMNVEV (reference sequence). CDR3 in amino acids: CASSLSYMAYEQYF. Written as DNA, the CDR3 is TGTGCCAGCAGTTTATCGTACATGGCCTACGAGCAGTACTTC.

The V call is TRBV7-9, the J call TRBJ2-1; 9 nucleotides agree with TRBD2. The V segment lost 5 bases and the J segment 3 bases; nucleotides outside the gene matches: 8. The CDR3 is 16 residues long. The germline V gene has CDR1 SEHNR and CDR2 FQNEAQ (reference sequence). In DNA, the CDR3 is TGTGCCAGCAGCCCCCCCGGGACTAGCAGCTACAATGAGCAGTTCTTC. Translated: CASSPPGTSSYNEQFF.

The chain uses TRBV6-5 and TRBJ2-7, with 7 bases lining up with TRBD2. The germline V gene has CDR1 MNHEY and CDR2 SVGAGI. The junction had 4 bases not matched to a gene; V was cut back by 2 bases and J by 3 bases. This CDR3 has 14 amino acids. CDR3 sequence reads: CASSYAGLYYEQYF. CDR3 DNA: TGTGCCAGCAGTTACGCGGGACTATACTACGAGCAGTACTTC.

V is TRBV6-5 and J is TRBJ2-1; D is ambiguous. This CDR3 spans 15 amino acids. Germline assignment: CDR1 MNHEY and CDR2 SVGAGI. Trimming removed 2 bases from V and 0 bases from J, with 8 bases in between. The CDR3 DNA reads TGTGCCAGCAGTTACCTGGAAAGCTCCTACAATGAGCAGTTCTTC. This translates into CASSYLESSYNEQFF.

CDR3 amino acids: CASSTQETQYF. CDR3 nucleotides: TGTGCCAGCTCAACCCAAGAGACCCAGTACTTC. The V call is TRBV18, the J call TRBJ2-5; D gene unclear. The CDR3 runs to 11 residues. The germline V and J ends were trimmed by 5 bases and 1 base, with 2 bases remaining between them. Germline CDR1 and CDR2: KGHSH and LQKENI.

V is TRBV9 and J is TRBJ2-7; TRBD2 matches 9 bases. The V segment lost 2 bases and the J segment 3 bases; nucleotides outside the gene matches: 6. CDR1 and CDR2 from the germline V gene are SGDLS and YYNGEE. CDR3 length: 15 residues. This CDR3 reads CASSVLPSGNYEQYF. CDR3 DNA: TGTGCCAGCAGCGTCCTACCTAGCGGGAACTACGAGCAGTACTTC.

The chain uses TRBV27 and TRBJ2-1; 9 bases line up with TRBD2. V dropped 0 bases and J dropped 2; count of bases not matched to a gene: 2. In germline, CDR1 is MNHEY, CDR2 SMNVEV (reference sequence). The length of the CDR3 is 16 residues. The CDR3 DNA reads TGTGCCAGCAGTTTATCTACTAGCGGGCCCTACAATGAGCAGTTCTTC. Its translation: CASSLSTSGPYNEQFF.

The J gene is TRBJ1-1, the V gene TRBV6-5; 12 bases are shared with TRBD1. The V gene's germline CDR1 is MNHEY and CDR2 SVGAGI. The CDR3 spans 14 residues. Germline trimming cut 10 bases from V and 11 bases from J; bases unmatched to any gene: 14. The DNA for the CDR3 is TGTGCCACCATACCGGGACAGGGGGCATCGGGGGCTTTCTTT. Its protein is CATIPGQGASGAFF.

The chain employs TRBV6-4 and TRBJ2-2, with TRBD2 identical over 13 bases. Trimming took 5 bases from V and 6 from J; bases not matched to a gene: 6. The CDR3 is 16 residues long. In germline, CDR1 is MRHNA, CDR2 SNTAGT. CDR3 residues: CASSPGLAGVPGELFF. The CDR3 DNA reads TGTGCCAGCAGTCCCGGACTAGCGGGAGTCCCCGGGGAGCTGTTTTTT.

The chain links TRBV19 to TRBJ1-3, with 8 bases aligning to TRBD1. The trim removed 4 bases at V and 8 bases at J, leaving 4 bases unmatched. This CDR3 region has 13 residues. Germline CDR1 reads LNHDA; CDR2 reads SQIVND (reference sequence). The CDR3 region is CASSTGGGDTIYF. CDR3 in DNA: TGTGCCAGTAGTACAGGGGGCGGAGACACCATATATTTT. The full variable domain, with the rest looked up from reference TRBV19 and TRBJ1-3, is DGGITQSPKYLFRKEGQNVTLSCEQNLNHDAMYWYRQDPGQGLRLIYYSQIVNDFQKGDIAEGYSVSREKKESFPLTVTSAQKNPTAFYLCASSTGGGDTIYFGEGSWLTVV.

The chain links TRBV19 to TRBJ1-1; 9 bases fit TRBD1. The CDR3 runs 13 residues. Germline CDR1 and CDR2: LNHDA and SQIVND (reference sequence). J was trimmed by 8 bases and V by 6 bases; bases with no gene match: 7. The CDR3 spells CASSRGQGFEAFF. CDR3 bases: TGTGCCAGTAGCAGGGGACAGGGATTCGAAGCTTTCTTT. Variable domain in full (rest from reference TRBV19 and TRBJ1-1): DGGITQSPKYLFRKEGQNVTLSCEQNLNHDAMYWYRQDPGQGLRLIYYSQIVNDFQKGDIAEGYSVSREKKESFPLTVTSAQKNPTAFYLCASSRGQGFEAFFGQGTRLTVV.

The chain's CDR3 is CASSISRTGGQKLFF. The CDR3 nucleotides read TGTGCCAGTAGTATAAGTAGGACAGGGGGGCAAAAACTGTTTTTT. The chain recombines TRBV19 with TRBJ1-4; 10 bases line up with TRBD1. V trimming: 2 bases; J trimming: 9 bases; junction bases outside the gene matches: 6. Looked up from germline, CDR1 is LNHDA and CDR2 is SQIVND (reference sequence). The CDR3 loop spans 15 amino acids.

CDR3 amino acids: CASSLAFTVGNTEAFF. Written as DNA, the CDR3 is TGTGCCAGCAGCTTGGCCTTCACAGTGGGGAACACTGAAGCTTTCTTT. The chain joins TRBV5-5 to TRBJ1-1; D call uncertain. Germline-derived CDR1 and CDR2 are SGHKS and YYEKEE (reference sequence). The V gene lost 0 bases and the J gene lost 1 base, with 13 bases spanning the gap. This CDR3 region has 16 residues.

CDR3 in amino acids: CAISGDRETQYF. CDR3 bases: TGTGCCATCAGTGGGGACAGGGAGACCCAGTACTTC. V and J are TRBV10-3 and TRBJ2-5, with 8 positions matching TRBD1. This CDR3 has 12 amino acids. With 4 bases clipped from V and 5 bases from J, the junction kept 0 bases outside the gene matches. Germline assignment: CDR1 ENHRY and CDR2 SYGVKD.

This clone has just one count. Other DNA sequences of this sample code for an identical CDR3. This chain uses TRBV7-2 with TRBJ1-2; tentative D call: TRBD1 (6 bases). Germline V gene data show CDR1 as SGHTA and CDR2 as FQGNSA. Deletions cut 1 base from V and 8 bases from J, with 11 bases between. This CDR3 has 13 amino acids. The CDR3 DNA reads TGTGCCAGCAGCTTAGGTCGGGGGGCGGGCTACACCTTC. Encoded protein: CASSLGRGAGYTF.

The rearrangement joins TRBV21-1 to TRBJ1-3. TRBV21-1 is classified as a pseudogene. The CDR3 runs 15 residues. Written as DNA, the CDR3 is TGTGCCAGCAGCCCTGCCGAGAGGTATAGAAACACCATATATTTT. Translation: CASSPAERYRNTIYF.